The 21 T cell receptor beta chains listed next were all sequenced from one sample in a study of cytomegalovirus exposure and HLA in healthy donors. 13 Jbeta primers and 60 Vbeta primers were used for the PCR. This table comes from immunoSEQ multiplex PCR, and its TCRdb copy is limited to in-frame clones, with some not included. The sample contains about 200,000 clones, 75% to 80% of which appear only once. The specimen sequenced was PBMCs. These receptors came from a young man in good health and CMV-seronegative.

The J gene is TRBJ2-3, the V gene TRBV7-6; TRBD1 might be the D (6 bases). Germline CDR1 SGHVS, CDR2 FNYEAQ. The V gene lost 1 base and the J gene lost 2 bases, with 13 bases spanning the gap. The length of the CDR3 is 16 residues. CDR3 sequence reads: CASSLGRGGNTDTQYF. The CDR3 DNA is TGTGCCAGCAGCTTAGGGAGAGGGGGTAACACAGATACGCAGTATTTT.

In its sample, this clone was seen a few times. The chain has TRBV5-6 and TRBJ2-7; 7 nucleotides agree with TRBD1. The germline V gene encodes CDR1 SGHDT and CDR2 YYEEEE. The CDR3 covers 14 residues. With V trimmed by 4 bases and J by 3 bases, 7 bases remained unmatched. The CDR3 DNA is TGTGCCAGCAGCCGATTAGGGACAGACTACGAGCAGTACTTC. This gives the protein CASSRLGTDYEQYF.

The chain recombines TRBV4-2 with TRBJ2-2; 8 bases line up with TRBD1. The ends lost 0 bases at V and 7 bases at J; junction bases unmatched: 13. This CDR3 comprises 18 residues. Germline V CDR1 and CDR2: LGHNA, YNFKEQ. In DNA form, the CDR3 reads TGTGCCAGCAGCCAAGATCCAAGGACAGGGACCCAAGTCGGGGAGCTGTTTTTT. Residues: CASSQDPRTGTQVGELFF.

The chain uses TRBV5-1 and TRBJ2-2; 9 positions agree with TRBD1. Germline CDR1 and CDR2: SGHRS and YFSETQ. J was trimmed by 3 bases and V by 3 bases; bases with no gene match: 3. This CDR3 comprises 15 residues. The CDR3 is CASSSDRGDTGELFF. The CDR3 DNA is TGCGCCAGCAGCTCCGACAGGGGGGACACCGGGGAGCTGTTTTTT.

The chain links TRBV5-1 to TRBJ1-3; perhaps TRBD1 as D (6 bases). Germline V gives CDR1 SGHRS, CDR2 YFSETQ. This CDR3 is 15 amino acids long. V lost 4 bases, J lost 3 bases, and 14 bases lay in between. CDR3 sequence: CASSQTTGIGNTIYF. Here the CDR3 DNA reads TGCGCCAGCAGCCAAACGACAGGTATTGGAAACACCATATATTTT.

Concerning this clone itself: The sample has other DNA sequences that encode this CDR3 too. This sequence joins TRBV7-2 and TRBJ2-3, with D unresolved. The germline V and J ends were trimmed by 2 bases and 0 bases, with 6 bases remaining between them. Germline lookup yields CDR1 SGHTA and CDR2 FQGNSA. The CDR3 is 14 residues long. CDR3 amino acids: CASSLRGSTDTQYF. For the CDR3, the DNA is TGTGCCAGCAGCTTACGAGGTAGCACAGATACGCAGTATTTT.

The chain recombines TRBV7-9 with TRBJ2-1; 9 positions agree with TRBD2. The germline V gene has CDR1 SEHNR and CDR2 FQNEAQ (reference sequence). Trimming took 1 base from V and 5 from J; bases not matched to a gene: 6. The CDR3 has 16 amino acids. CDR3 region: CASSLVSSGANNEQFF. CDR3 DNA: TGTGCCAGCAGCTTAGTATCTAGCGGGGCTAACAATGAGCAGTTCTTC.

The chain couples TRBV19 to TRBJ1-1; perhaps TRBD1 as D (5 bases). From germline, CDR1 is LNHDA and CDR2 SQIVND (reference sequence). The CDR3 has 20 amino acids. V was pared by 4 bases and J by 0 bases, with 27 bases between. CDR3: CASSTPLTVTQFELNTEAFF. In DNA, the CDR3 is TGTGCCAGTAGTACGCCCCTGACAGTTACTCAATTCGAATTGAACACTGAAGCTTTCTTT.

The rearrangement joins TRBV5-4 to TRBJ2-2; 10 nucleotides align to TRBD1. The junction had 4 bases not matched to a gene; V was cut back by 2 bases and J by 6 bases. The CDR3 is 15 residues long. From germline, CDR1 is SGHNT and CDR2 YYREEE (reference sequence). CDR3 bases: TGTGCCAGCAGCTTAACCGGGACAGGGGCCGGGGAGCTGTTTTTT. Translating it yields CASSLTGTGAGELFF.

The V call is TRBV5-1, the J call TRBJ2-7; a weak D match, TRBD2 (6 bases). V was cut by 1 base and J by 4 bases, with 9 bases left in between. CDR1 SGHRS and CDR2 YFSETQ come from the germline V gene. This CDR3 region has 13 residues. The CDR3 DNA reads as TGCGCCAGCAGCTTGACAGGAGGGTACGAGCAGTACTTC. It encodes CASSLTGGYEQYF.

The V call is TRBV7-9, the J call TRBJ2-2; D unclear. The V end was cut by 4 bases, the J end by 5 bases, with 5 bases between. Germline loops: CDR1 SEHNR, CDR2 FQNEAQ (reference sequence). This CDR3 comprises 12 residues. CDR3 amino acids: CASSSSTGELFF. The CDR3 region has the DNA TGTGCCAGCAGCTCCTCGACCGGGGAGCTGTTTTTT.

The CDR3 DNA sequence: TGTGCCAGCAGTGTTGGGCAGTCGAACACCGGGGAGCTGTTTTTT. As protein: CASSVGQSNTGELFF. The V and J genes are TRBV2 and TRBJ2-2; D gene uncertain. V dropped 4 bases and J dropped 0 bases, with 9 bases sitting between them. The CDR3 sequence is 15 residues long. From germline, CDR1 is SNHLY and CDR2 FYNNEI.

The chain uses TRBV4-2 and TRBJ1-6; 10 nucleotides line up with TRBD1. With 9 bases clipped from V and 7 bases from J, the junction kept 3 bases outside the gene matches. The germline gives CDR1 LGHNA, CDR2 YNFKEQ. The CDR3 totals 13 residues. The CDR3 here is CASRTGGNSPLHF. DNA of the CDR3: TGTGCCAGTCGGACAGGGGGGAATTCACCCCTCCACTTT.

This clone has more than one count but fewer than ten. V and J are TRBV5-1 and TRBJ2-1, with 9 positions matching TRBD1. CDR1 and CDR2 from the germline V gene are SGHRS and YFSETQ. With V trimmed by 4 bases and J by 7 bases, 12 bases remained unmatched. This CDR3 region has 16 residues. CDR3 in DNA: TGCGCCAGCAGCAAAGGGACAGGGATGGGCGCGAATGAGCAGTTCTTC. Translation gives CASSKGTGMGANEQFF.

With respect to this clone: Relative to the germline gene, one junction end is altered; a read error may explain this. V usage is TRBV7-7 and J usage is TRBJ2-5; 11 positions agree with TRBD1. CDR3 length equals 14 residues. Looked up from germline, CDR1 is SSHAT and CDR2 is FNYEAQ (reference sequence). The CDR3 DNA reads as TGTGCTAGCAGCCGGGACAGGGGGAGAGAGACCCAGTACTTC. Translating it yields CASSRDRGRETQYF.

This clone has a handful of counts. CDR3 sequence reads: CAWKQGIPYEQYF. The DNA of the CDR3 is TGTGCCTGGAAACAGGGAATACCCTACGAGCAGTACTTC. The genes are TRBV30 and TRBJ2-7; perhaps TRBD1 as D (6 bases). Per germline, CDR1 GTSNPN and CDR2 SVGIG (reference sequence). Trimming pared 4 bases from V and 2 bases from J, leaving 12 bases between. The CDR3 has 13 amino acids.

Only a few counts were recorded for this clone. The V and J genes are TRBV7-2 and TRBJ2-7, with 12 bases fitting TRBD2. CDR3 length: 17 amino acids. Germline V gene data show CDR1 as SGHTA and CDR2 as FQGNSA. V gave up 5 bases and J gave up 1 base; unmatched junction bases: 9. The CDR3, as DNA: TGTGCCAGCAGCCCGACTAGCGGGAGTACAATTTCCTACGAGCAGTACTTC. Residues: CASSPTSGSTISYEQYF.

The genes are TRBV28 and TRBJ1-2, with 7 bases identical to TRBD1. V trimming: 6 bases; J trimming: 3 bases; junction bases outside the gene matches: 7. Germline V lookup: CDR1 MDHEN, CDR2 SYDVKM. The CDR3 loop spans 14 amino acids. CDR3 amino acids: CASSRGGQHYGYTF. The CDR3 bases are TGTGCCAGCAGCCGAGGGGGCCAACACTATGGCTACACCTTC.

This chain links TRBV19 with TRBJ2-5; weak D call: TRBD1 (6 bases). The ends were cut back, 10 bases at V and 5 bases at J, with 14 bases in the middle. This CDR3 contains 12 residues. Germline CDR1 LNHDA, CDR2 SQIVND (reference sequence). CDR3 amino acids: CATRQDSETQYF. The CDR3 DNA reads TGTGCCACGAGACAGGATTCGGAGACCCAGTACTTC. Combining the CDR3 with reference TRBV19 and TRBJ2-5 gives the whole variable domain DGGITQSPKYLFRKEGQNVTLSCEQNLNHDAMYWYRQDPGQGLRLIYYSQIVNDFQKGDIAEGYSVSREKKESFPLTVTSAQKNPTAFYLCATRQDSETQYFGPGTRLLVL.

The CDR3 DNA reads TGTGCCAGCAGCCGTCACCGGGACAGGGGGAGTGAGCAGTACTTC. Its protein product is CASSRHRDRGSEQYF. V is TRBV7-3 and J is TRBJ2-7; 11 bases match TRBD1. This CDR3 spans 15 amino acids. V dropped 5 bases and J dropped 7; count of bases not matched to a gene: 10. The germline CDR1 and CDR2 sequences are SGHTA and FQGTGA.

V usage is TRBV6-6 and J usage is TRBJ1-4, with TRBD1 matching 9 bases. With V trimmed by 4 bases and J by 7 bases, 10 bases remained unmatched. The germline CDR1 and CDR2 sequences are MNHNY and SVGAGI (reference sequence). The CDR3 contains 16 residues. The CDR3 protein is CASSFPPGQGIEKLFF. The CDR3 nucleotides read TGTGCCAGCAGTTTTCCCCCGGGACAGGGAATTGAAAAACTGTTTTTT.